The T cell receptor (beta chain) under discussion was sequenced for a study of T and B cells in COVID-19 patients (TCRdb year 2020). Some background on the complete study: Using TRB and IGH repertoire sequencing of peripheral blood, the study characterized adaptive immunity in COVID-19 patients who had active infection or had recovered. Because samples were available both during active disease and after recovery, two patients were counted in both the recovered and the active cohorts. A recovered cohort comprised around 18 patients contributing about 20 samples, mostly after mild to moderate COVID-19 managed as outpatients. As many as 9 follow-up blood samples were taken per patient, and some of the samples covered different disease stages within the same individual. In the active-infection cohort, about 55% of the 20 patients were critically ill and required mechanical ventilation or ECMO. Of the 20 to 25 patients in the active-infection cohort, 15 to 19 had comorbidities associated with unfavorable COVID-19 outcome. Repertoire analyses used an age-matched reference group of around 41 healthy donors who were negative for COVID-19 antibodies as the comparison. The repository of TCR and BCR sequences included roughly 70 time points from 40 or so patients, and more than 8 million TCR sequences were analysed. Median age was nearly 35 years in the recovered cohort versus 67 years in the active-infection cohort.

Broad study findings and their caveats: Blood samples obtained from mildly ill patients during symptoms, as well as early samples obtained from severe cases, were available only in scarce numbers. Patients with COVID-19 were reported to show strongly skewed TRBV/TRBJ gene usage. Specific T cell subsets (CD4+/Treg/CD8+) and sorted SARS-CoV-2-responsive or tetramer+ T cells had not yet been sequenced, and these experiments were ongoing. TRB repertoires were highly clonal in active COVID-19, whereas diversity and richness at recovery rose above healthy donor levels. The size of the cohort was considered insufficient for assessing HLA contributions to COVID-19 susceptibility or severity. The reported TCR clusters were said to need prospective validation before any clinical use. The recovered cohort had 2,331 exclusive TCR clusters, including 31 low-pGen clusters.

The CDR3 measures 14 amino acids from cysteine to phenylalanine. The kept DNA is CDR3 alone, 42 bases in frame from the first base. Looking up the germline V gene (reference sequence) yields CDR1 LNHNV and CDR2 YYDKDF. The V and J ends are trimmed by 8 bases and 0 bases, leaving 10 bases between them. These reads were obtained on an Illumina MiSeq. Multiplex PCR with BIOMED2 TRB-A/B primer pools was used to amplify the TRB rearrangements. Two consecutive PCRs added Illumina-compatible adapters and 7-nucleotide sample barcodes to the amplicons. Phusion HS II polymerase was used for all library PCRs. Amplicons were gel-purified with the NucleoSpin Gel and PCR Clean-up kit, quantified on Qubit, and pooled at approximately 3.7 nM. Amplicon pool quality was checked on an Agilent 2100 Bioanalyzer before Illumina next-generation sequencing. The authors' pipeline ran thus. TRB rearrangements were annotated with MiXCR 3.0.8 using the default MiXCR reference library. Non-productive reads and sequences with fewer than 2 reads were excluded, and each unique CDR3 nucleotide sequence counted as one clone. R 3.5.1 was used to calculate clonality, diversity, richness and V-J gene usage. GLIPH2 was used to cluster TCRs based on CDR3 similarity, and OLGA was used to calculate the generation probabilities. GLIPH2 clusters were kept only when the clusters contained at least four unique TCR clonotypes present in at least three individuals. TCRdb reprocessing: public reads trimmed at Q25 with fastp, clones called with MiXCR, in-frame beta chains kept. All rows with the same CDR3 protein become a single entry with the most common DNA and genes. The V and J calls come from TCRdb's annotation, not from the publication. This sample has over 9,000 distinct CDR3 sequences in its table, and roughly 31% of those were observed once. About 20% of the sample goes to the ten largest clones.

On this clonotype itself: Its target antigen remains unknown. No base-level quality is on record; no much larger clone is a single base apart.

Genomic DNA extracted from blood, in amounts of roughly 230-550 ng, served as the starting material for amplifying TRB repertoires. Sequences were obtained from blood. The sequence joins TRBV15 to TRBJ2-2; no confident D gene assignment can be made. The clonotype was recovered from a human donor who had recovered from COVID-19. The nucleotide sequence is given as TGTGCCACCTCCCAAGGGACGAACACCGGGGAGCTGTTTTTT. It is translated as CATSQGTNTGELFF.